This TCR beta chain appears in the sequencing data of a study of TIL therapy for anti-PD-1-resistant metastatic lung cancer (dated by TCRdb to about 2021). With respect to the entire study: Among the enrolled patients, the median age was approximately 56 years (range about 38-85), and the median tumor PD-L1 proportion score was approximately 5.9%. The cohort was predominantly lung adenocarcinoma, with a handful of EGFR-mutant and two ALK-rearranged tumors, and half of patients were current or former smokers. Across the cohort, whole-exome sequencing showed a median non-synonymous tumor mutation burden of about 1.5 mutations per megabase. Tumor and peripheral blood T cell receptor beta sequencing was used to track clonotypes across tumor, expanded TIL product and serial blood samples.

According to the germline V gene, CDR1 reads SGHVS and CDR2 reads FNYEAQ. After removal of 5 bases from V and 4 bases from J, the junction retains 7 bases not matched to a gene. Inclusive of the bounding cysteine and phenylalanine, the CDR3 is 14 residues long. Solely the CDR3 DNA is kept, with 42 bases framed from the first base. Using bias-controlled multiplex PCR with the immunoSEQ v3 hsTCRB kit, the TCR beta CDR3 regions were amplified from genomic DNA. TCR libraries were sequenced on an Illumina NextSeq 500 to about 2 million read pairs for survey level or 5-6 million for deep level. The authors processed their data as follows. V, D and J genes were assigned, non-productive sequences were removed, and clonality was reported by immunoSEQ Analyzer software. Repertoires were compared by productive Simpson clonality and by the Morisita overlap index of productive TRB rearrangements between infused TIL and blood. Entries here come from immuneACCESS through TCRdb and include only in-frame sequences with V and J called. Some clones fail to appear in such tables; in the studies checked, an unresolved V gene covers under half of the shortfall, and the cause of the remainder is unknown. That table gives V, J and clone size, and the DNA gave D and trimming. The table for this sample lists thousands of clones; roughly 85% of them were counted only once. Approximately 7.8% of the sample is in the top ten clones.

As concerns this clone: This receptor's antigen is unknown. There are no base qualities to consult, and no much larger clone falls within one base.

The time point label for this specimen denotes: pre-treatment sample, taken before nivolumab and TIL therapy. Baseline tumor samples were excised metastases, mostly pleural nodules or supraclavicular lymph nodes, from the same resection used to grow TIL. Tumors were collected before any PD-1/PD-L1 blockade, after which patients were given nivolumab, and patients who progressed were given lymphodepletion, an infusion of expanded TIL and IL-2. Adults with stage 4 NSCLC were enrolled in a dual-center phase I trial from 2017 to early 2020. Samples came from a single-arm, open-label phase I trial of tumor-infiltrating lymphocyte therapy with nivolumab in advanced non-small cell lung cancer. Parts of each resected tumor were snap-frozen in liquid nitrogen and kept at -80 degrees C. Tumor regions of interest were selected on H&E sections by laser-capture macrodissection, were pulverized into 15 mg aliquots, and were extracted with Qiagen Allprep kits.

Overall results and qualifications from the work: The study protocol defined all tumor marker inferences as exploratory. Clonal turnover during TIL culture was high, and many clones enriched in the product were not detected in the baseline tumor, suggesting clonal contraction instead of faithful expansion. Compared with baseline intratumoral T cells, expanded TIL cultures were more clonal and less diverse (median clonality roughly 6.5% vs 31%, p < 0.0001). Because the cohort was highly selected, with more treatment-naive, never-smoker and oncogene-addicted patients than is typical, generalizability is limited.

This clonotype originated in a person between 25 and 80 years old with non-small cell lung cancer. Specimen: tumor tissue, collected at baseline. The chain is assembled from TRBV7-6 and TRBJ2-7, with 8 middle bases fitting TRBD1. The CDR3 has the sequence CASSPQGDVYEQYF. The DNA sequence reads TGTGCCAGCAGCCCACAGGGGGATGTATACGAGCAGTACTTC.